Detailed here is one T cell receptor beta chain. Its antigen is unknown. Generated by immunoSEQ multiplex PCR, the TCRdb table keeps only in-frame clones and is missing some. The data hold 57,000 or so clones, with approximately 80% observed a single time. J was trimmed by 10 bases and V by 3 bases; bases with no gene match: 6. This CDR3 comprises 14 residues. Germline V gene lookup returns CDR1 KGHSH and CDR2 LQKENI. The culture ran for around nine days, and then CD4+ T cells were isolated. Vaccination of participants consisted of two doses of either the BNT162b2 or mRNA-1273 vaccine. Having tested negative for nucleocapsid antibodies, the vaccine recipients showed no prior SARS-CoV-2 infection. This entry is derived from a study of vaccination effects on CD4 cells after COVID-19. Turning to the study itself: Sequencing followed a ViraFEST assay step that expanded antigen-specific CD4+ T cells with viral peptide pools.

Study-wide results and caveats: Clonal contraction was marked in infection- and vaccine-induced clones late after vaccination. There was only 1 of 255 vaccine-induced clones in healthy vaccinees that cross-reacted with common cold coronaviruses.

Sequenced here: CD4+ T cells from PBMCs cultured without peptide, sampled after COVID-19 vaccination. The J gene is TRBJ2-1, the V gene TRBV18; 10 bases line up with TRBD2. The clonotype was recovered from a human donor who received a COVID-19 vaccine. CDR3 bases: TGTGCCAGCTCACCGGTACTAGCGGGGACAGAGCAGTTCTTC. Amino acids: CASSPVLAGTEQFF.